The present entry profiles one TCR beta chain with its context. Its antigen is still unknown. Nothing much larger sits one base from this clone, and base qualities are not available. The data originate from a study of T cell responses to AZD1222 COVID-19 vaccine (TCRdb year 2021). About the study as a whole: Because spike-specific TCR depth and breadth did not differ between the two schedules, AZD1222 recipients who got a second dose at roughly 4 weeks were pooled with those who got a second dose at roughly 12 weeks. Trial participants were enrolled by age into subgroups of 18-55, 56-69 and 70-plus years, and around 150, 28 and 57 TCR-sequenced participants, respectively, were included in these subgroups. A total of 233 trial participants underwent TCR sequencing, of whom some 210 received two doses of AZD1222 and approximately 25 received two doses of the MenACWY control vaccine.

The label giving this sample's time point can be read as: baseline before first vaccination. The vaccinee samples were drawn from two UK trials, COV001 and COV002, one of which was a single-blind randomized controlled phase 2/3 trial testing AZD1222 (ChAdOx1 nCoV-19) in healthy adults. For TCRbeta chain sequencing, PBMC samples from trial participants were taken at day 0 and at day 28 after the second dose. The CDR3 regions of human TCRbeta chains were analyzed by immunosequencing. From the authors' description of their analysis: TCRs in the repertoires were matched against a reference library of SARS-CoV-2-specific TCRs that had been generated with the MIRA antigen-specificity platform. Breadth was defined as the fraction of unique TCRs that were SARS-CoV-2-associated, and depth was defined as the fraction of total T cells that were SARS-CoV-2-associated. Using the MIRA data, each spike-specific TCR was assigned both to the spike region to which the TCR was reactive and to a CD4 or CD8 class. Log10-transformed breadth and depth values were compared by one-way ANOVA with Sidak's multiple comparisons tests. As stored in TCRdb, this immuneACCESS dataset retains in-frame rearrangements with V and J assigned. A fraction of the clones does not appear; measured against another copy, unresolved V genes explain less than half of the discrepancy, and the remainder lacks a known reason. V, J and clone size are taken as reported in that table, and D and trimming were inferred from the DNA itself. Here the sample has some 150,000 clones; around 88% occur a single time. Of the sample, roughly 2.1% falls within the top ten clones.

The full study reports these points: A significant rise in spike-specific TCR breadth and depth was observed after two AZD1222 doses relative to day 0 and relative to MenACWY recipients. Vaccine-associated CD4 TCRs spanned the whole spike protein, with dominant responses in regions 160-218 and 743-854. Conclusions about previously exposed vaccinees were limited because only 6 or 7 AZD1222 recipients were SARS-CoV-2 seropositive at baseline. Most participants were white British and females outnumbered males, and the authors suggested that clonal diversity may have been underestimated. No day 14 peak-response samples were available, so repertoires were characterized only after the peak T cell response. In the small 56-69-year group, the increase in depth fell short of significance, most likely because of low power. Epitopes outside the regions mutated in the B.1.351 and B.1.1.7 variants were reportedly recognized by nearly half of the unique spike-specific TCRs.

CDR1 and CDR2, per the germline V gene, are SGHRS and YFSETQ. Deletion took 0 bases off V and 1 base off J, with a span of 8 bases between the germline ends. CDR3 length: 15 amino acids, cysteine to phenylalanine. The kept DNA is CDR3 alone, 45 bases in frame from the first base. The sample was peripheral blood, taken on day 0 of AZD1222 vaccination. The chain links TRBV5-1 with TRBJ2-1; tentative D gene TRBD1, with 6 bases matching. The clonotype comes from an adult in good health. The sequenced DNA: TGCGCCAGCAGCTTGGAGGGGGTTTCCTACAATGAGCAGTTCTTC. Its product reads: CASSLEGVSYNEQFF.